This passage covers 20 T cell receptor beta chains from one sample sequenced in a study of OX40 agonist ivuxolimab in advanced cancers. Sequenced by immunoSEQ multiplex PCR; TCRdb stores in-frame clones only, minus some. Found here are about 66,000 clones, about nine tenths of them singletons; the top ten hold around 8.2%. The input for sequencing was CD4+ or CD8+ T cells sorted from blood, taken in a trial of the OX40 agonist ivuxolimab. These receptors all stem from an adult with an advanced solid tumor such as melanoma, head and neck, liver or kidney cancer.

This rearrangement joins TRBV4-1 to TRBJ2-7; 11 bases fit TRBD2. The CDR3 covers 15 residues. Trimming at V came to 4 bases and at J to 3 bases, leaving 5 bases not matched to a gene. Germline V CDR1 and CDR2: MGHRA, YSYEKL. CDR3 nucleotides: TGCGCCAGCAGCCGATTAGCGGGGGGGCTCTACGAGCAGTACTTC. Translating gives CASSRLAGGLYEQYF.

This chain connects TRBV7-3 to TRBJ1-6; unclear D gene. The V gene lost 3 bases and the J gene lost 7 bases, with 10 bases spanning the gap. This CDR3 spans 14 amino acids. Germline-derived CDR1 and CDR2 are SGHTA and FQGTGA. CDR3 in DNA: TGTGCCAGCAGCTTCGGCCCGTTCAATTCACCCCTCCACTTT. As protein: CASSFGPFNSPLHF.

The chain carries TRBV19 and TRBJ1-6; weak D call: TRBD1 (6 bases). Germline V gene data show CDR1 as LNHDA and CDR2 as SQIVND (reference sequence). V was shortened by 4 bases and J by 6 bases, with 13 bases between the two germline ends. The CDR3 contains 15 residues. The CDR3 DNA reads TGTGCCAGTAGTACCACCCCGGGGGCTAATTCACCCCTCCACTTT. The encoded protein is CASSTTPGANSPLHF.

This chain connects TRBV5-1 to TRBJ1-4, with a weak D call TRBD1 (5 bases). Germline CDR1 reads SGHRS; CDR2 reads YFSETQ. With 4 bases removed from V and 1 base from J, the gap between germline ends came to 11 bases. The CDR3 runs to 15 residues. The CDR3, as DNA: TGCGCCAGCAGCGTCATGGGGGGAACTAATGAAAAACTGTTTTTT. This codes for CASSVMGGTNEKLFF.

This chain links TRBV5-5 with TRBJ1-2; no clear D. Germline V gene data show CDR1 as SGHKS and CDR2 as YYEKEE (reference sequence). V lost 4 bases to trimming and J lost 7 bases, with 17 bases between them. There are 14 residues in the CDR3. CDR3 sequence reads: CASSPRAGSGGYTF. In DNA form, the CDR3 reads TGTGCCAGCAGCCCCCGAGCCGGATCGGGTGGCTACACCTTC.

The chain employs TRBV7-2 and TRBJ1-5; D is uncertain. Germline loops: CDR1 SGHTA, CDR2 FQGNSA. V was shortened by 5 bases and J by 4 bases, with 9 bases between the two germline ends. The CDR3 extends over 13 amino acids. The CDR3, as DNA: TGTGCCAGCAGCCTCCGGCGGAATCAGCCCCAGCATTTT. Residues: CASSLRRNQPQHF.

This chain links TRBV9 with TRBJ2-7; 7 nucleotides align to TRBD1. V lost 1 base to trimming and J lost 9 bases; unmatched junction nucleotides: 13. CDR1 SGDLS and CDR2 YYNGEE come from the germline V gene. This CDR3 region has 15 residues. CDR3 DNA sequence: TGTGCCAGCAGCGTAATCGGGACAGCCCCTACCGTGCAGTACTTC. As protein: CASSVIGTAPTVQYF.

The CDR3 region has the DNA TGTGCTAGTGGTTTGAAGGGAGCCTCTGGAAACACCATATATTTT. Its translation is CASGLKGASGNTIYF. V usage is TRBV12-5 and J usage is TRBJ1-3; D is ambiguous. The CDR3 extends over 15 amino acids. Germline V gene data show CDR1 as LGHNT and CDR2 as FRNRAP. V gave up 2 bases and J gave up 0 bases, with 8 bases separating them. The full variable domain, with the rest looked up from reference TRBV12-5 and TRBJ1-3, is DARVTQTPRHKVTEMGQEVTMRCQPILGHNTVFWYRQTMMQGLELLAYFRNRAPLDDSGMPKDRFSAEMPDATLATLKIQPSEPRDSAVYFCASGLKGASGNTIYFGEGSWLTVV.

The V gene is TRBV6-1, the J gene TRBJ1-5; D is unclear. The CDR3 runs to 11 residues. The V and J ends lost 3 bases and 7 bases respectively, with 4 bases between them. Germline V gene sequence: CDR1 MNHNS, CDR2 SASEGT. The CDR3 reads CASSEWQPQHF. CDR3 in DNA: TGTGCCAGCAGTGAGTGGCAGCCCCAGCATTTT.

The rearrangement uses TRBV5-1 and TRBJ1-6; D uncertain. Trimming stripped 4 bases from V and 3 bases from J, with 8 bases between. CDR3 size: 14 residues. CDR1 SGHRS and CDR2 YFSETQ come from the germline V gene. The CDR3 spells CASSRDNYNSPLHF. The CDR3 coding sequence is TGCGCCAGCAGCCGCGACAACTATAATTCACCCCTCCACTTT.

V and J are TRBV5-4 and TRBJ2-5, with D perhaps given as TRBD1 or TRBD2 (5 bases each). CDR1 and CDR2 from the germline V gene are SGHNT and YYREEE (reference sequence). The CDR3 covers 14 residues. The V end was cut by 7 bases, the J end by 1 base, with 14 bases between. CDR3 loop: CASAAPGAQETQYF. The CDR3 DNA reads TGTGCCAGCGCCGCCCCCGGGGCCCAAGAGACCCAGTACTTC. Full variable domain (rest looked up from reference TRBV5-4 and TRBJ2-5): ETGVTQSPTHLIKTRGQQVTLRCSSQSGHNTVSWYQQALGQGPQFIFQYYREEENGRGNFPPRFSGLQFPNYSSELNVNALELDDSALYLCASAAPGAQETQYFGPGTRLLVL.

This chain links TRBV2 with TRBJ1-2, with 8 bases identical to TRBD1. The CDR3 is 14 amino acids. V shed 5 bases and J 2 bases; nucleotides not matched to a gene: 4. Germline V CDR1 and CDR2: SNHLY, FYNNEI. As DNA, the CDR3 is TGTGCCAGCAGTCTAACAGGGGGGAACTATGGCTACACCTTC. Its translation: CASSLTGGNYGYTF.

J is TRBJ2-3 and V is TRBV27, with D perhaps matching TRBD2 (5 bases). V was pared by 3 bases and J by 3 bases, with 7 bases between. The CDR3 extends over 13 amino acids. Per germline, CDR1 MNHEY and CDR2 SMNVEV (reference sequence). CDR3 sequence: CASSFGDTDTQYF. CDR3 bases: TGTGCCAGCAGTTTCGGGGATACAGATACGCAGTATTTT.

The chain has TRBV6-6 and TRBJ1-4; no clear D. The CDR3 totals 16 residues. Trimming pared 2 bases from V and 4 bases from J, leaving 14 bases between. In germline, CDR1 is MNHNY, CDR2 SVGAGI (reference sequence). The CDR3 loop reads CASSYATGAHNEKLFF. The CDR3 DNA follows: TGTGCCAGCAGTTACGCTACGGGAGCCCATAATGAAAAACTGTTTTTT.

This CDR3 is CASKEGSSGANVLTF. CDR3 DNA: TGTGCCAGTAAAGAGGGTAGCTCTGGGGCCAACGTCCTGACTTTC. V and J are TRBV19 and TRBJ2-6; a possible D gene is TRBD2 (5 bases). V dropped 7 bases and J dropped 0 bases, with 10 bases sitting between them. CDR3 size: 15 residues. Germline V gene lookup returns CDR1 LNHDA and CDR2 SQIVND (reference sequence).

The gene calls are TRBV11-3 and TRBJ1-1; 9 nucleotides match TRBD1. The length of the CDR3 is 16 residues. With 5 bases clipped from V and 0 bases from J, the junction kept 7 bases outside the gene matches. CDR1 is SGHNT and CDR2 is YENEEA in the germline V gene. CDR3 protein: CASSAGQGNMNTEAFF. CDR3 coding DNA: TGTGCCAGCAGCGCGGGACAGGGCAACATGAACACTGAAGCTTTCTTT.

CDR3: CASTLRGFTDTQYF. The CDR3 nucleotides read TGCGCCAGCACCCTCAGGGGATTCACAGATACGCAGTATTTT. The rearrangement links TRBV5-1 to TRBJ2-3; a possible D gene is TRBD1 (6 bases). From germline, CDR1 is SGHRS and CDR2 YFSETQ. The ends were cut back, 6 bases at V and 2 bases at J, with 13 bases in the middle. CDR3 length: 14 residues.

The chain combines TRBV30 with TRBJ2-1, with D perhaps assigned TRBD1 or TRBD2 (5 bases each). The germline V and J ends were trimmed by 4 bases and 2 bases, with 15 bases remaining between them. The germline CDR1 and CDR2 sequences are GTSNPN and SVGIG (reference sequence). This CDR3 is built from 15 residues. The CDR3 DNA sequence: TGTGCCTGGACCGAGGGGCAGGACGCCTACAATGAGCAGTTCTTC. Its protein product is CAWTEGQDAYNEQFF.

This clone was recorded once. The chain combines TRBV5-1 with TRBJ1-4, with 8 nucleotides matching TRBD1. V was clipped by 2 bases and J by 7 bases; unmatched bases: 10. CDR1 is SGHRS, CDR2 YFSETQ, per germline. The CDR3 totals 16 residues. The CDR3 bases are TGCGCCAGCAGCTTACCCCAGGGGGCGCGGGGTGAAAAACTGTTTTTT. It translates to CASSLPQGARGEKLFF.

In this sample, this clone turned up a few times. The chain couples TRBV10-2 to TRBJ1-6; the match to TRBD1 covers 9 bases. Germline CDR1 is WSHSY and CDR2 is SAAADI. J lost 5 bases, V lost 4 bases, and 0 bases had no gene match. CDR3 length equals 14 residues. Here the CDR3 reads CASSGDRDNSPLHF. In DNA form, the CDR3 reads TGCGCCAGCAGTGGGGACAGGGATAATTCACCCCTCCACTTT.